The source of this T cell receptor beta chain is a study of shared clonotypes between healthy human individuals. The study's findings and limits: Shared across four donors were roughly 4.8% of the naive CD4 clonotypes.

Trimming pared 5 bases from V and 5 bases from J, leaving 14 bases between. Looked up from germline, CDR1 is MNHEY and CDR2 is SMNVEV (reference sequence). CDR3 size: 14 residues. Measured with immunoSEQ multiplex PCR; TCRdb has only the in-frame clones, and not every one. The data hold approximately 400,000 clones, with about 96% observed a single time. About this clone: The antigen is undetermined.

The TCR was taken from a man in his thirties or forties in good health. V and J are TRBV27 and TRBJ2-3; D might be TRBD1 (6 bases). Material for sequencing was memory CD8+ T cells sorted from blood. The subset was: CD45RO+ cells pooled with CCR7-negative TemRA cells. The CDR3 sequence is CASSRWDTRDTQYF. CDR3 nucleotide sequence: TGTGCCAGCAGTCGATGGGACACTCGAGATACGCAGTATTTT.